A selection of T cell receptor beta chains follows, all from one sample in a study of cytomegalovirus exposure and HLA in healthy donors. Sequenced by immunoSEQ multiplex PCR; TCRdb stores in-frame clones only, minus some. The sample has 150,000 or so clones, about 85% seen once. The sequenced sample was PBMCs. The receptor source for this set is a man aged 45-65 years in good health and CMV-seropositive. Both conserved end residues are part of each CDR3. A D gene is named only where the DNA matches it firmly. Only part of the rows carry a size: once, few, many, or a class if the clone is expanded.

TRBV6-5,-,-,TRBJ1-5,CASSYSPGQPQHF,TGTGCCAGCAGTTACTCACCAGGGCAGCCCCAGCATTTT
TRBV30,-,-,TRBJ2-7,CAWSGRYEQYF,TGTGCCTGGAGCGGGAGATACGAGCAGTACTTC
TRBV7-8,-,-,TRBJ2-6,CASSGGTPSGANVLTF,TGTGCCAGCAGCGGAGGGACGCCCTCTGGGGCCAACGTCCTGACTTTC
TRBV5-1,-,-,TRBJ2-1,CASSVPGTGNEQFF,TGCGCCAGCAGCGTCCCCGGGACTGGCAATGAGCAGTTCTTC
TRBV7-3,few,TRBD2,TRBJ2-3,CASSERGVPGDTQYF,TGTGCCAGCAGCGAACGGGGGGTCCCAGGAGATACGCAGTATTTT
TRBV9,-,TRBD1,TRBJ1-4,CASSVGDRAYEKLFF,TGTGCCAGCAGCGTAGGGGACAGGGCCTATGAAAAACTGTTTTTT
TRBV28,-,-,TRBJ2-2,CASSLGGHTGELFF,TGTGCCAGCAGTTTGGGGGGGCACACCGGGGAGCTGTTTTTT
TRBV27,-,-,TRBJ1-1,CASSLAGKHTEAFF,TGTGCCAGCAGTTTAGCAGGGAAGCACACTGAAGCTTTCTTT
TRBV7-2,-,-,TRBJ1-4,CASRSLEAREKLFF,TGTGCCAGCCGCAGCTTGGAGGCAAGGGAAAAACTGTTTTTT
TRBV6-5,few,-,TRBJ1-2,CASSRTFPSDYGYTF,TGTGCCAGCAGCAGGACTTTTCCCTCTGACTATGGCTACACCTTC
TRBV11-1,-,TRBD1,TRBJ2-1,CASSYDRGDYNEQFF,TGTGCCAGCAGCTACGACAGGGGGGATTACAATGAGCAGTTCTTC
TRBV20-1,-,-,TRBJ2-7,CSARDIYEQYF,TGCAGTGCAAGGGACATCTACGAGCAGTACTTC
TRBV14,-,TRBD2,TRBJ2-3,CASSRHSTSGSTDTQYF,TGTGCCAGCAGCCGCCATTCGACTAGCGGAAGCACAGATACGCAGTATTTT
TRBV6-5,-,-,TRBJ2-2,CASSYSSGTGELFF,TGTGCCAGCAGTTACTCATCAGGGACCGGGGAGCTGTTTTTT
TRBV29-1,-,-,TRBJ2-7,CSVQEEAYEQYF,TGCAGCGTCCAAGAGGAGGCCTACGAGCAGTACTTC